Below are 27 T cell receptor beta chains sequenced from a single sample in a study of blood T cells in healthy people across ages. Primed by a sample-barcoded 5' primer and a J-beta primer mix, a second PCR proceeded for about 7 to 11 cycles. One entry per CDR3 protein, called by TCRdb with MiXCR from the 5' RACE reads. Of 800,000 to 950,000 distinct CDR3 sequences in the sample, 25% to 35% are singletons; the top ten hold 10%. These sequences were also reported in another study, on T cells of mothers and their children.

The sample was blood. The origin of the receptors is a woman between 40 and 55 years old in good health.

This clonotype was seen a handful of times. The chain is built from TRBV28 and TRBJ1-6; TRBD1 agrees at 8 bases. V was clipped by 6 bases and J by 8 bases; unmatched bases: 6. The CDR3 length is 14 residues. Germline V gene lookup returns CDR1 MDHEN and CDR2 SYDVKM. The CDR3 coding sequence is TGTGCCAGCAGCCTGACAGGGGTTCATTCACCCCTCCACTTT. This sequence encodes CASSLTGVHSPLHF.

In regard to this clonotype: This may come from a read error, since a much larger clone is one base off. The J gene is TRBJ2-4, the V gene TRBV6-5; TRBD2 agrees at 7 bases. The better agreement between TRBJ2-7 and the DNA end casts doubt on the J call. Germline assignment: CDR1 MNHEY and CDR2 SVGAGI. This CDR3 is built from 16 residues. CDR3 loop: CTSCVTTPGGTYEQYF. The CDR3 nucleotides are TGTACCAGCTGCGTCACGACTCCCGGGGGGACGTACGAGCAGTACTTC.

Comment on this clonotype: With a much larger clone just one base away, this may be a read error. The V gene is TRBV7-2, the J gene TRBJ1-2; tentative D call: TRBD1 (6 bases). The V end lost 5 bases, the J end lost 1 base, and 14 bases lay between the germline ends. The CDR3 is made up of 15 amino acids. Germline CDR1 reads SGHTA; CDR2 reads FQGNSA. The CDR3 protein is CASSGRTDFNYGYTF. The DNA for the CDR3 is TGTGCCAGCAGCGGGAGGACAGACTTTAACTATGGCTACACCTTC.

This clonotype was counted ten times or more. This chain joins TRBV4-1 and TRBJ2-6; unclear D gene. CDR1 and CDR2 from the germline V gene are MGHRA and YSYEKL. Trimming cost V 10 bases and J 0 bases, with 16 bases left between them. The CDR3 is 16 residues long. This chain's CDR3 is CATAPAYSSGANVLTF. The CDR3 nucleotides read TGCGCCACAGCTCCGGCCTATTCCTCTGGGGCCAACGTCCTGACTTTC.

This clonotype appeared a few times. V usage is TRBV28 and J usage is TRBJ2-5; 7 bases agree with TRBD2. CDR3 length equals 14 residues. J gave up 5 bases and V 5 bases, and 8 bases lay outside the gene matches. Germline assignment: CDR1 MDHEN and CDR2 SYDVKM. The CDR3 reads CASSSSDGGETQYF. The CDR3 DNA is TGTGCCAGCAGTAGCTCGGACGGGGGGGAGACCCAGTACTTC.

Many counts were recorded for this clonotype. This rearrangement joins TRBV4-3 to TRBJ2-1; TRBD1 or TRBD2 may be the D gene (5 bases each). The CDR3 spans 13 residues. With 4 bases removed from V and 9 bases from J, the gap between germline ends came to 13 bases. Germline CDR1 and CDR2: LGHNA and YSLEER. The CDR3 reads CASSRSRGAEQFF. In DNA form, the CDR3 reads TGCGCCAGCAGCCGGAGTAGAGGGGCTGAGCAGTTCTTC.

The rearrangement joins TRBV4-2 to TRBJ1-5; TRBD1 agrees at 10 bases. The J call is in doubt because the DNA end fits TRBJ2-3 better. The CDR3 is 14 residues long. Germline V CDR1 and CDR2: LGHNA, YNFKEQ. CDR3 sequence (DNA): TGTGCCAGCAGCCACGGACAGGGGGAGGGGCCCCAGTATTTT. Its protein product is CASSHGQGEGPQYF.

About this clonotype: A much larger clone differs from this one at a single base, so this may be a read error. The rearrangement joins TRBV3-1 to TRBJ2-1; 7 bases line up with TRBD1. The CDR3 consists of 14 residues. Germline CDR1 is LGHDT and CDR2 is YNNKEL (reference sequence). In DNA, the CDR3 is TGTGCCAGCAGCCGACAGGGCTCCAACAATGAGCAGTTCTTC. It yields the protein CASSRQGSNNEQFF.

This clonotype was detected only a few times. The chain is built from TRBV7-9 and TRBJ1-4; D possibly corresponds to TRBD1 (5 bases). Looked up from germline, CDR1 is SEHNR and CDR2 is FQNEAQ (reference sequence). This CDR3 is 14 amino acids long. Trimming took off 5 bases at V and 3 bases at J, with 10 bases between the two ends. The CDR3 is CASSQTVPNEKLFF. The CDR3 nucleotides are TGTGCCAGCAGCCAGACAGTTCCTAATGAAAAACTGTTTTTT.

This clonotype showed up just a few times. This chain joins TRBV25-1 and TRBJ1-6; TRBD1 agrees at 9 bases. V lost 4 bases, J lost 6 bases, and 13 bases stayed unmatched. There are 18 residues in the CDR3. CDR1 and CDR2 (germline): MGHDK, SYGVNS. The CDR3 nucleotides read TGTGCCAGCAGTGCAAGTCCCGGGACAGGGAACGGTAATTCACCCCTCCACTTT. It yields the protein CASSASPGTGNGNSPLHF.

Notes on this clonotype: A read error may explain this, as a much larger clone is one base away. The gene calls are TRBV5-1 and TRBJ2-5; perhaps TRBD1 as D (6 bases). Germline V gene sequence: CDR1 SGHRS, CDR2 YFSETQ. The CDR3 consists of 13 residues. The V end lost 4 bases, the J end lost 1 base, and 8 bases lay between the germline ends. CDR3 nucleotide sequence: TGCGCCAGCAGCGCGGACAGCCAAGAGACCCAGTACTTC. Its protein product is CASSADSQETQYF.

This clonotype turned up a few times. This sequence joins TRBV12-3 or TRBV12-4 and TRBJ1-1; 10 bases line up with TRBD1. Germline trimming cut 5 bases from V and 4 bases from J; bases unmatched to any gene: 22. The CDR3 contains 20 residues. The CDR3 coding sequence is TGTGCCAGCAGTCTCTCTGAGGGTATGTTTGGACAGGGGGTAAGCACTGAAGCTTTCTTT. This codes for CASSLSEGMFGQGVSTEAFF.

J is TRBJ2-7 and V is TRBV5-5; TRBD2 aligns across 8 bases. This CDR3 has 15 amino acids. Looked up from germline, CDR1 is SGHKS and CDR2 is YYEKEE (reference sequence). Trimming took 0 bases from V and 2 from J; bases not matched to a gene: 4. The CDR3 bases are TGTGCCAGCAGCTTGGTACTAGCGGCACCCTACGAGCAGTACTTC. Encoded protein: CASSLVLAAPYEQYF.

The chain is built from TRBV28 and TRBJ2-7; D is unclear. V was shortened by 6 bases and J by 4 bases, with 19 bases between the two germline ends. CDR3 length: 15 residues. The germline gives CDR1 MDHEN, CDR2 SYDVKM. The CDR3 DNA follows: TGTGCCAGCAGCCCCCCCGTCCCTACTGGGTACGAGCAGTACTTC. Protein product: CASSPPVPTGYEQYF. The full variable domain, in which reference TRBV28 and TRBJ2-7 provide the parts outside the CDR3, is DVKVTQSSRYLVKRTGEKVFLECVQDMDHENMFWYRQDPGLGLRLIYFSYDVKMKEKGDIPEGYSVSREKKERFSLILESASTNQTSMYLCASSPPVPTGYEQYFGPGTRLTVT.

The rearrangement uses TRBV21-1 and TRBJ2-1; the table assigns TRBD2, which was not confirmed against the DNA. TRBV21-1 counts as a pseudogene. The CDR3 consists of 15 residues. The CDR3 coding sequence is TGTGCCAGCACGGCCCCCGGGGGGGCCGGTGATGAGCGGTTCTTC. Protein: CASTAPGGAGDERFF.

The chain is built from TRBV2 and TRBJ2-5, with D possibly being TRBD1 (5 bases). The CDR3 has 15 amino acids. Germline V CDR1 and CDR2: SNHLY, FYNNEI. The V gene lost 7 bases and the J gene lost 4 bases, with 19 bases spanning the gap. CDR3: CASKRQGQSRETQYF. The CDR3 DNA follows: TGTGCCAGCAAAAGGCAAGGACAAAGCCGAGAGACCCAGTACTTC.

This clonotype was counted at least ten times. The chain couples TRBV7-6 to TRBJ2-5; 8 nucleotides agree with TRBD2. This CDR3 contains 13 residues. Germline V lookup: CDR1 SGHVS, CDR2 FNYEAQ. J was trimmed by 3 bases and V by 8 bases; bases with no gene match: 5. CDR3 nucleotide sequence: TGTGCCAGCCCACGGGGGGGAAAAGAGACCCAGTACTTC. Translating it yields CASPRGGKETQYF. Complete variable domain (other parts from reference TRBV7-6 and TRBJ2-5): GAGVSQSPRYKVTKRGQDVALRCDPISGHVSLYWYRQALGQGPEFLTYFNYEAQQDKSGLPNDRFSAERPEGSISTLTIQRTEQRDSAMYRCASPRGGKETQYFGPGTRLLVL.

CDR3 sequence (DNA): TGTGCCATCAGTGGTGCGGTACATAGCAATCAGCCCCAGCATTTT. Its protein is CAISGAVHSNQPQHF. This rearrangement joins TRBV10-3 to TRBJ1-5; D is unresolved. V was clipped by 4 bases and J by 0 bases, with 10 bases between them. From germline, CDR1 is ENHRY and CDR2 SYGVKD. The length of the CDR3 is 15 residues.

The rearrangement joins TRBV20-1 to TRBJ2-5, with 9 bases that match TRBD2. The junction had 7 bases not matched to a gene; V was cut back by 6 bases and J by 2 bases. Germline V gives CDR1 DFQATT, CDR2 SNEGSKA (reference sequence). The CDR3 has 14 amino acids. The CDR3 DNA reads TGCAGTGCCACCCTGACTAGCGGACAAGAGACCCAGTACTTC. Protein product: CSATLTSGQETQYF.

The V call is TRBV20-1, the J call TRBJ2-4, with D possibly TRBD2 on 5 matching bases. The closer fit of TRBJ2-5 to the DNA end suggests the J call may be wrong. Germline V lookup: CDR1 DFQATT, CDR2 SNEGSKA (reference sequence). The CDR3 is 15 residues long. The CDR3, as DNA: TGCAGTGCTAGTGCTCCAAACTACCGCGGGGAGACCCAGTACTTC. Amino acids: CSASAPNYRGETQYF.

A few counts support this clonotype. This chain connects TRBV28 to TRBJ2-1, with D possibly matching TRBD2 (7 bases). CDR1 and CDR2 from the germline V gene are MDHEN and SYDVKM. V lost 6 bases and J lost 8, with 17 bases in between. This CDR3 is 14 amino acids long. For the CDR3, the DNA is TGTGCCAGCAGACCGGGGGGCCTTGAGGATGAGCAGTTCTTC. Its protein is CASRPGGLEDEQFF. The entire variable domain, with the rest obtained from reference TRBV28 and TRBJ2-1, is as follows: DVKVTQSSRYLVKRTGEKVFLECVQDMDHENMFWYRQDPGLGLRLIYFSYDVKMKEKGDIPEGYSVSREKKERFSLILESASTNQTSMYLCASRPGGLEDEQFFGPGTRLTVL.

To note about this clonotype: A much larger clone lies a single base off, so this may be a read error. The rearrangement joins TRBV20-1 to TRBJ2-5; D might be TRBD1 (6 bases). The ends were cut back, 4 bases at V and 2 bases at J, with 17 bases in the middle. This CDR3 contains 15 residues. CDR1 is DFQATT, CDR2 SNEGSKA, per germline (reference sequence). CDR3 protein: CSAKGSGAEQETQYF. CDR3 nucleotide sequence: TGCAGTGCTAAAGGGTCAGGGGCGGAACAAGAGACCCAGTACTTC.

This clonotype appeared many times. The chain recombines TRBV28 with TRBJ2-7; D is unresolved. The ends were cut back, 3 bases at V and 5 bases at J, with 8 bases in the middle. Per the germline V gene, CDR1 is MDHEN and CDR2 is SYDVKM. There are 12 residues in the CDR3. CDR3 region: CASSFLIDEQYF. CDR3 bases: TGTGCCAGCAGTTTCCTTATCGACGAGCAGTACTTC. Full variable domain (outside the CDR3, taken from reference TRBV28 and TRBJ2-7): DVKVTQSSRYLVKRTGEKVFLECVQDMDHENMFWYRQDPGLGLRLIYFSYDVKMKEKGDIPEGYSVSREKKERFSLILESASTNQTSMYLCASSFLIDEQYFGPGTRLTVT.

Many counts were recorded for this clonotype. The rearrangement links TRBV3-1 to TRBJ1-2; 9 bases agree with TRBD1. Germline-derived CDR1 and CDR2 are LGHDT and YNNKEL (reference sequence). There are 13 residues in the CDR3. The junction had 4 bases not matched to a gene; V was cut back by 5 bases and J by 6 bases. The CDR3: CASSAGQGDGYTF. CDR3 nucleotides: TGTGCCAGCAGCGCGGGACAGGGTGATGGCTACACCTTC.

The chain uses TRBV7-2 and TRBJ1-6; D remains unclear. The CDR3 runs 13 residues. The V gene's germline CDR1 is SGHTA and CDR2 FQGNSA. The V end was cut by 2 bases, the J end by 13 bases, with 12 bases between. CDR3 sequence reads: CASSLSRGKPLHF. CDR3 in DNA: TGTGCCAGCAGCTTATCCAGAGGAAAGCCCCTCCACTTT.

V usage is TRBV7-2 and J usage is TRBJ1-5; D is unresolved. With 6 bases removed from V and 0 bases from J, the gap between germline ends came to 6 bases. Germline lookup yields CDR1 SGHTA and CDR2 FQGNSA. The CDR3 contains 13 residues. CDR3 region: CASSAHSNQPQHF. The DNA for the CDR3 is TGTGCCAGCAGTGCGCATAGCAATCAGCCCCAGCATTTT.

The CDR3 loop reads CASSQVAGGGQETQYF. CDR3 coding DNA: TGTGCCAGCAGCCAAGTGGCGGGAGGGGGGCAAGAGACCCAGTACTTC. The gene calls are TRBV3-1 and TRBJ2-5, with 9 bases that match TRBD2. Germline CDR1 reads LGHDT; CDR2 reads YNNKEL (reference sequence). The CDR3 runs 16 residues. After removal of 1 base from V and 2 bases from J, the junction contained 5 bases not matched to a gene.